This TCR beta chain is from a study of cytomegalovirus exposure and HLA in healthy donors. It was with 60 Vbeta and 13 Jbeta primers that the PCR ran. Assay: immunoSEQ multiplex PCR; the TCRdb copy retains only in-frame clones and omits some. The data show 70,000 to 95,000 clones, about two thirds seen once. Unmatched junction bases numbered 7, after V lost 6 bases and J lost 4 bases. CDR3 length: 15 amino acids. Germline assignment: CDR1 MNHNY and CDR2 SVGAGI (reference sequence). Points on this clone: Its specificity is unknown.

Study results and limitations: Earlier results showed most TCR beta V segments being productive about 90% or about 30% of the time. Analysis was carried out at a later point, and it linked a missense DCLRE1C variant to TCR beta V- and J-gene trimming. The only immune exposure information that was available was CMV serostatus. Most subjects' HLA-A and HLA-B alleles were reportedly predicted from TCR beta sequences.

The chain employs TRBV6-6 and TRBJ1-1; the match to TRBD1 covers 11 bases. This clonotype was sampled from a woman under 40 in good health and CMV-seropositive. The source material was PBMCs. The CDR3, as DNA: TGTGCCAGCAGGTTCGGACAGGGGGCCTCCACTGAAGCTTTCTTT. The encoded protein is CASRFGQGASTEAFF.